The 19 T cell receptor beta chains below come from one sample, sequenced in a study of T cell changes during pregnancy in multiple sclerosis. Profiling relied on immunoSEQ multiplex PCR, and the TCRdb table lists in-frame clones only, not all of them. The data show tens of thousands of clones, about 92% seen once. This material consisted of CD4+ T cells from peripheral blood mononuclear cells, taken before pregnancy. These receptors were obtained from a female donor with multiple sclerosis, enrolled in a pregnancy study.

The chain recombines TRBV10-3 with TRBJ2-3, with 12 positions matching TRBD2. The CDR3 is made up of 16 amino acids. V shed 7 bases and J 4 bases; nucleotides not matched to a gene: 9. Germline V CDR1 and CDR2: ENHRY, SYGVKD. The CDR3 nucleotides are TGTGCCATCACCTCGACTAGCGGGAGTCCCGCAGATACGCAGTATTTT. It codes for CAITSTSGSPADTQYF.

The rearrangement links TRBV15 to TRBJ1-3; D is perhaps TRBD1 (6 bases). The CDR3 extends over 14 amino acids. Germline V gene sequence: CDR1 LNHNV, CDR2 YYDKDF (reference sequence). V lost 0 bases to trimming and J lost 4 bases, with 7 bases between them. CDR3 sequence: CATSRDGGGNTIYF. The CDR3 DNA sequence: TGTGCCACCAGCAGAGATGGGGGCGGAAACACCATATATTTT.

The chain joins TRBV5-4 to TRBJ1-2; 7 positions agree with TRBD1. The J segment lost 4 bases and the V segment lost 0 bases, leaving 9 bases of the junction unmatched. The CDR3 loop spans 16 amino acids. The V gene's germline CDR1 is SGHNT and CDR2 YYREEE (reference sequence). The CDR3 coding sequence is TGTGCCAGCAGCTTGGGCGGGACAGTGGACCTCTATGGCTACACCTTC. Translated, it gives CASSLGGTVDLYGYTF.

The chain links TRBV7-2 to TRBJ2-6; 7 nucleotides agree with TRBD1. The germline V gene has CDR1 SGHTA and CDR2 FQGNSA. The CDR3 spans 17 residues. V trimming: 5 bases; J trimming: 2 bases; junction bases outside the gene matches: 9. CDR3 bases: TGTGCCAGCAGCGAGCGACAGGGAAAGGCTGGGGCCAACGTCCTGACTTTC. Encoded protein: CASSERQGKAGANVLTF.

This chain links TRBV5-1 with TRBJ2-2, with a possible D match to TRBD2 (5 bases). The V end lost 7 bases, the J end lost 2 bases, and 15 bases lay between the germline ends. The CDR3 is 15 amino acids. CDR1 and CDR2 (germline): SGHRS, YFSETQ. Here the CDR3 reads CASSSRGINTGELFF. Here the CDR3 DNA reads TGCGCCAGCTCTTCCCGGGGAATTAACACCGGGGAGCTGTTTTTT.

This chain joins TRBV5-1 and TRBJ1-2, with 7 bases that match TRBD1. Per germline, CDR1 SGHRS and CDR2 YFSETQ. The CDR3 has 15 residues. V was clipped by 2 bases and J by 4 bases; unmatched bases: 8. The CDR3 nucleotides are TGCGCCAGCAGCTTAGACAGGGCCCCAGCCTATGGCTACACCTTC. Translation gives CASSLDRAPAYGYTF.

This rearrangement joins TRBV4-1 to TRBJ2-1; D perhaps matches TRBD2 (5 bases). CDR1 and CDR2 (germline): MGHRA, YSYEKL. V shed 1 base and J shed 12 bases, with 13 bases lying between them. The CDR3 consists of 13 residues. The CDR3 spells CASSQAGVGWQFF. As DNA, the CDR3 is TGCGCCAGCAGCCAAGCCGGGGTGGGGTGGCAGTTCTTC.

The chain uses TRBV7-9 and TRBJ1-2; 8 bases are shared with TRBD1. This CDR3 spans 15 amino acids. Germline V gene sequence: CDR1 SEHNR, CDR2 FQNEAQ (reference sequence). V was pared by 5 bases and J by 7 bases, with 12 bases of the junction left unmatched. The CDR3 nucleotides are TGTGCCAGCAGCCCAGGGATCCGACAGGGGTCTGGCTACACCTTC. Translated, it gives CASSPGIRQGSGYTF.

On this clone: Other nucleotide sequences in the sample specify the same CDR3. The CDR3: CASSSGLAGGSYNEQFF. The DNA of the CDR3 is TGCGCCAGCAGCTCCGGACTAGCGGGAGGCTCCTACAATGAGCAGTTCTTC. The chain uses TRBV5-1 and TRBJ2-1, with 14 bases matching TRBD2. The length of the CDR3 is 17 residues. Germline values: CDR1 SGHRS, CDR2 YFSETQ. The V and J ends lost 3 bases and 0 bases, in that order; junction bases with no gene match: 2.

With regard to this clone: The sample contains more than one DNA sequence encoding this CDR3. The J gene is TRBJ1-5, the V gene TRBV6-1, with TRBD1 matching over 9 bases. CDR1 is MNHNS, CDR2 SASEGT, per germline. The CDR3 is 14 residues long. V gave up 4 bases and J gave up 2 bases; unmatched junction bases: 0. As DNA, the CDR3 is TGTGCCAGCAGTGGGGACAGGGGCAATCAGCCCCAGCATTTT. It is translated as CASSGDRGNQPQHF.

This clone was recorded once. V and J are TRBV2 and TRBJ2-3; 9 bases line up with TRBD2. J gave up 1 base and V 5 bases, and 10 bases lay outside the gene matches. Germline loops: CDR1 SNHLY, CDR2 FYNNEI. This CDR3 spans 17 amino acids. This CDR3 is CASSRAGGRYGTDTQYF. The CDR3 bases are TGTGCCAGCAGTCGAGCGGGGGGACGTTATGGCACAGATACGCAGTATTTT.

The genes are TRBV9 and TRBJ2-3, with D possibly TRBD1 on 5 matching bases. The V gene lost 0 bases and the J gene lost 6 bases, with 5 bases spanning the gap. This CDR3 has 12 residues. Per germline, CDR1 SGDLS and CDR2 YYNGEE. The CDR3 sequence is CASSVEGDTQYF. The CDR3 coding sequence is TGTGCCAGCAGCGTAGAGGGGGATACGCAGTATTTT.

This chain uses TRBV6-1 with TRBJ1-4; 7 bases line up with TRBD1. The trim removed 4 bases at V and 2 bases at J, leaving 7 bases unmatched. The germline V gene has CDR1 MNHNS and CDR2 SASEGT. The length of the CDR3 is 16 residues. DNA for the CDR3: TGTGCCAGCAGTGGGGGACAGACTAAGACTAATGAAAAACTGTTTTTT. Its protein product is CASSGGQTKTNEKLFF.

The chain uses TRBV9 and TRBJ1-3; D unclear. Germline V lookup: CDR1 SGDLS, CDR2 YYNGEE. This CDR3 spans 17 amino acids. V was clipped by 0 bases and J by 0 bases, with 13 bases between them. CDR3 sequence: CASSVAPGTNSGNTIYF. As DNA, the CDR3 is TGTGCCAGCAGCGTAGCTCCGGGTACGAACTCTGGAAACACCATATATTTT. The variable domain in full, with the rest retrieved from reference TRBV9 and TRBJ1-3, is DSGVTQTPKHLITATGQRVTLRCSPRSGDLSVYWYQQSLDQGLQFLIQYYNGEERAKGNILERFSAQQFPDLHSELNLSSLELGDSALYFCASSVAPGTNSGNTIYFGEGSWLTVV.

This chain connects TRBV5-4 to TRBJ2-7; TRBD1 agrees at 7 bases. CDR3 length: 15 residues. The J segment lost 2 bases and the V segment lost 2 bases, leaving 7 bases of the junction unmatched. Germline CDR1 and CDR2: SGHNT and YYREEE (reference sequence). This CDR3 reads CASSLGTGQTYEQYF. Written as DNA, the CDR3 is TGTGCCAGCAGCTTAGGGACGGGACAGACCTACGAGCAGTACTTC.

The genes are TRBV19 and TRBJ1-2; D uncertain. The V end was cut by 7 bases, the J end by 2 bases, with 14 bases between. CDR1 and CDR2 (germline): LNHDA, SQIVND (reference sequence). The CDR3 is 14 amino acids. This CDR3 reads CASKTLGINYGYTF. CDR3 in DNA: TGTGCCAGTAAGACCCTCGGGATCAACTATGGCTACACCTTC.

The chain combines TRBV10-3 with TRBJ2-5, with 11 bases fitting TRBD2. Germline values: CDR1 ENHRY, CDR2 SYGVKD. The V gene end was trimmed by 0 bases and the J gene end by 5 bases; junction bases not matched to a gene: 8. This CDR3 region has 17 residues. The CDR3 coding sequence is TGTGCCATCAGTGAGTCGGATAGCGGGAGGGGAGGTGAGACCCAGTACTTC. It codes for CAISESDSGRGGETQYF.

The CDR3, as DNA: TGTGCCAGCAGTTCGGTGGGGCACATTCAGTACTTC. Translated, it gives CASSSVGHIQYF. The V and J genes are TRBV5-6 and TRBJ2-4, with D possibly being TRBD1 (5 bases). CDR1 and CDR2 (germline): SGHDT, YYEEEE. This CDR3 comprises 12 residues. Trimming removed 5 bases at V and 8 bases at J, with 11 bases between.

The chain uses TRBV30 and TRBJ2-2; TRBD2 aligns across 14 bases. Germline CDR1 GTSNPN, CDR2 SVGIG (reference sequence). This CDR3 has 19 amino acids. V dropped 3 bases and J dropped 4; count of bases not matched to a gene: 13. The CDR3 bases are TGTGCCTGGAGCCGACCGGGACTAGCGGGAGAATGGTCCACCGGGGAGCTGTTTTTT. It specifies CAWSRPGLAGEWSTGELFF.